These 18 T cell receptor beta chains came from one sample sequenced in a study of T cell responses to AZD1222 COVID-19 vaccine. Assay used: immunoSEQ multiplex PCR; TCRdb lists only in-frame clones, some missing. The sample carries under 150,000 clones, more than 85% recorded once. The sample was peripheral blood, taken on day 0 of AZD1222 vaccination. The receptors were gathered from an adult in good health.

This sequence joins TRBV6-5 and TRBJ2-1; tentatively, D is TRBD2 (6 bases). V was clipped by 2 bases and J by 4 bases, with 12 bases between them. This CDR3 is built from 15 residues. Germline CDR1 MNHEY, CDR2 SVGAGI. This CDR3 is CASSYRLDGYNEQFF. The CDR3 DNA is TGTGCCAGCAGTTACCGACTAGATGGTTACAATGAGCAGTTCTTC.

The chain combines TRBV4-3 with TRBJ1-1, with D unclear. Germline-derived CDR1 and CDR2 are LGHNA and YSLEER. This CDR3 spans 15 amino acids. Trimming took 0 bases from V and 2 from J, leaving 10 bases between them. The CDR3, as DNA: TGCGCCAGCAGCCAAGAGGTGGGCGGAAACACTGAAGCTTTCTTT. Translated: CASSQEVGGNTEAFF.

The chain is built from TRBV19 and TRBJ2-3; D remains unclear. Germline V gene data show CDR1 as LNHDA and CDR2 as SQIVND (reference sequence). The CDR3 contains 13 residues. The germline V and J ends were trimmed by 3 bases and 6 bases, with 10 bases remaining between them. Written as DNA, the CDR3 is TGTGCCAGTAGTATCCGCTCCTGGGATACGCAGTATTTT. It encodes CASSIRSWDTQYF.

V usage is TRBV21-1 and J usage is TRBJ2-2; the table's TRBD1 call for D was not verified on the DNA. TRBV21-1 is tagged as a pseudogene. CDR3 length: 11 amino acids. The DNA of the CDR3 is TGTGCCAGGGGACAGTCCGGGGAGCTGTTTTTT. It specifies CARGQSGELFF.

V is TRBV29-1 and J is TRBJ1-2, with 8 positions matching TRBD1. The germline gives CDR1 SQVTM, CDR2 ANQGSEA. The CDR3 spans 12 residues. Written as DNA, the CDR3 is TGCACCACTGACAGGGGAAACTATGGCTACACCTTC. Its translation is CTTDRGNYGYTF.

V is TRBV27 and J is TRBJ2-1, with 8 positions matching TRBD2. J was trimmed by 0 bases and V by 3 bases; bases with no gene match: 1. This CDR3 spans 15 amino acids. CDR1 and CDR2 (germline): MNHEY, SMNVEV (reference sequence). The CDR3 DNA follows: TGTGCCAGCAGTTTTCTAGCGGGCTCCTACAATGAGCAGTTCTTC. Its translation is CASSFLAGSYNEQFF.

The chain combines TRBV5-6 with TRBJ2-7; TRBD1 aligns across 8 bases. This CDR3 contains 13 residues. Germline CDR1 and CDR2: SGHDT and YYEEEE. J was trimmed by 6 bases and V by 4 bases; bases with no gene match: 6. CDR3 sequence (DNA): TGTGCCAGCAGCCCGAGGACAGGGATCGAGCAGTACTTC. Amino acid sequence: CASSPRTGIEQYF.

The chain employs TRBV2 and TRBJ2-7; possible D gene TRBD1, 5 bases. Germline CDR1 reads SNHLY; CDR2 reads FYNNEI. The CDR3 has 14 amino acids. V dropped 6 bases and J dropped 3 bases, with 15 bases sitting between them. CDR3 in amino acids: CASRGLEFFYEQYF. The CDR3 DNA reads TGTGCCAGCAGGGGGCTAGAATTTTTCTACGAGCAGTACTTC.

The rearrangement uses TRBV20-1 and TRBJ2-7, with 9 bases aligning to TRBD2. Germline V CDR1 and CDR2: DFQATT, SNEGSKA (reference sequence). The CDR3 length is 14 residues. The J segment lost 4 bases and the V segment lost 3 bases, leaving 7 bases of the junction unmatched. The CDR3 DNA reads as TGCAGTGCTAGTATAGCGGGAGCGGTTTACGAGCAGTACTTC. It specifies CSASIAGAVYEQYF.

The chain is built from TRBV27 and TRBJ1-1; D possibly corresponds to TRBD1 (5 bases). Trimming removed 4 bases from V and 7 bases from J, with 25 bases in between. The CDR3 spans 17 residues. Germline assignment: CDR1 MNHEY and CDR2 SMNVEV (reference sequence). Here the CDR3 DNA reads TGTGCCAGCAGTTCCCCCGTAGCCTCTAGGGGCTTAGGTGAAGCTTTCTTT. It is translated as CASSSPVASRGLGEAFF.

V and J are TRBV4-1 and TRBJ1-1, with unresolved D. V lost 3 bases to trimming and J lost 3 bases, with 17 bases between them. This CDR3 is 16 amino acids long. Germline loops: CDR1 MGHRA, CDR2 YSYEKL. CDR3 coding DNA: TGCGCCAGCAGCCATACATCTCGGAGGGTGTACACTGAAGCTTTCTTT. Amino acids: CASSHTSRRVYTEAFF.

This clone was seen only once. Compared with germline, one end of the junction differs, possibly owing to a read error. V gene TRBV6-5 combines with J gene TRBJ2-3, with D perhaps matching TRBD2 (5 bases). Germline loops: CDR1 MNHEY, CDR2 SVGAGI. There are 13 residues in the CDR3. The CDR3: CASRPPGSPYAVF. CDR3 DNA sequence: TGTGCCAGCAGGCCTCCGGGATCTCCATACGCAGTCTTT.

This chain links TRBV7-9 with TRBJ1-1; D is undetermined. Germline loops: CDR1 SEHNR, CDR2 FQNEAQ (reference sequence). With 4 bases removed from V and 6 bases from J, the gap between germline ends came to 9 bases. The CDR3 is 12 residues long. CDR3 DNA sequence: TGTGCCAGCAGCTATTCCCCCTCTGAAGCTTTCTTT. Its translation is CASSYSPSEAFF.

This chain's CDR3 is CAWKIAGGGEQFF. The CDR3 nucleotides are TGTGCCTGGAAAATAGCGGGAGGAGGTGAGCAGTTCTTC. The chain employs TRBV30 and TRBJ2-1, with 10 bases lining up with TRBD2. V shed 4 bases, J shed 9 bases, and the junction held 6 bases outside the gene matches. The germline gives CDR1 GTSNPN, CDR2 SVGIG (reference sequence). This CDR3 comprises 13 residues.

The chain recombines TRBV4-1 with TRBJ2-7; possible D gene TRBD2, 6 bases. CDR1 and CDR2 from the germline V gene are MGHRA and YSYEKL. The CDR3 is made up of 19 amino acids. V was shortened by 0 bases and J by 3 bases, with 24 bases between the two germline ends. CDR3 in amino acids: CASSQDESIGLPGDYEQYF. Here the CDR3 DNA reads TGCGCCAGCAGCCAAGACGAAAGCATAGGACTACCAGGCGACTACGAGCAGTACTTC.

This clone was seen a handful of times. The chain couples TRBV6-6 to TRBJ2-2, with 10 bases aligning to TRBD2. The CDR3 spans 18 residues. Germline CDR1 is MNHNY and CDR2 is SVGAGI (reference sequence). Unmatched junction bases numbered 14, after V lost 5 bases and J lost 5 bases. CDR3 protein: CASSPRTSGSIRTGELFF. CDR3 DNA sequence: TGTGCCAGCAGTCCCCGGACTAGCGGAAGTATAAGAACCGGGGAGCTGTTTTTT.

This clone was recorded once. The chain employs TRBV5-6 and TRBJ2-5; tentatively, D is TRBD1 (6 bases). The CDR3 is 16 residues long. Germline CDR1 SGHDT, CDR2 YYEEEE. V was pared by 0 bases and J by 5 bases, with 17 bases between. The CDR3 region has the DNA TGTGCCAGCAGCTTGGGTGACGGACAGCTCGGGGAGACCCAGTACTTC. Protein product: CASSLGDGQLGETQYF.

The chain carries TRBV5-1 and TRBJ2-1; unclear D gene. V lost 2 bases, J lost 0 bases, and 9 bases lay in between. This CDR3 spans 15 amino acids. Germline V gene data show CDR1 as SGHRS and CDR2 as YFSETQ. The CDR3 region is CASSFSPLSYNEQFF. The CDR3 DNA sequence: TGCGCCAGCAGCTTTTCGCCCCTCTCCTACAATGAGCAGTTCTTC. The full variable domain, its missing parts supplied by reference TRBV5-1 and TRBJ2-1, is KAGVTQTPRYLIKTRGQQVTLSCSPISGHRSVSWYQQTPGQGLQFLFEYFSETQRNKGNFPGRFSGRQFSNSRSEMNVSTLELGDSALYLCASSFSPLSYNEQFFGPGTRLTVL.